The 6 T cell receptor beta chains presented below share a single source sample, sequenced in a study of CD8 T cells in ankylosing spondylitis (dated by TCRdb to the late 2010s). Receptor libraries were prepared by 5' RACE. The reads were generated on an Illumina HiSeq 2500. TCRdb passed the public sequencing reads through fastp at Q25 and MiXCR, retaining productive beta sequences. Rows merge per CDR3 protein into single entries with the most common DNA and genes. The table for this sample lists about 110,000 distinct CDR3 sequences; about 24% of them were counted only once. The top ten hold 9% to 15% of the sample. The sequenced material came from synovial fluid, either unsorted or a sorted T cell fraction (not recorded which). These receptors came from a male donor with ankylosing spondylitis.

This clonotype was counted only a few times. The V call is TRBV20-1, the J call TRBJ2-5; 8 nucleotides align to TRBD1. Unmatched junction bases numbered 8, after V lost 1 base and J lost 4 bases. Germline V lookup: CDR1 DFQATT, CDR2 SNEGSKA (reference sequence). The CDR3 contains 15 residues. The CDR3 sequence: CSARGSQGAGETQYF. The CDR3 DNA reads as TGCAGTGCTAGAGGCTCTCAGGGGGCCGGAGAGACCCAGTACTTC.

There are a few counts of this clonotype. This chain links TRBV6-1 with TRBJ2-3, with 9 bases aligning to TRBD1. The ends lost 5 bases at V and 5 bases at J; junction bases unmatched: 5. Germline loops: CDR1 MNHNS, CDR2 SASEGT. CDR3 length: 14 residues. The CDR3 is CASSRDRVGDTQYF. The DNA for the CDR3 is TGTGCCAGCAGTCGGGACAGGGTTGGAGATACGCAGTATTTT.

The V gene is TRBV18, the J gene TRBJ1-5, with a possible D match to TRBD1 (5 bases). CDR3 size: 13 residues. The V and J ends lost 8 bases and 9 bases respectively, with 17 bases between them. Germline V gene data show CDR1 as KGHSH and CDR2 as LQKENI. CDR3 loop: CASRDGGSRPQHF. In DNA form, the CDR3 reads TGTGCCAGCCGGGACGGAGGCTCGAGGCCCCAGCATTTT.

The sample holds a few counts of this clonotype. For the CDR3, the DNA is TGCAGCGTGAGACTAGCGGGCACCGGGGAGCTGTTTTTT. This sequence encodes CSVRLAGTGELFF. The chain links TRBV29-1 to TRBJ2-2; TRBD2 aligns across 10 bases. The V gene end was trimmed by 6 bases and the J gene end by 4 bases; junction bases not matched to a gene: 2. Per germline, CDR1 SQVTM and CDR2 ANQGSEA. The CDR3 runs 13 residues.

This clonotype was observed many times. The chain recombines TRBV2 with TRBJ2-3; TRBD2 matches 15 bases. With V trimmed by 6 bases and J by 6 bases, 4 bases remained unmatched. The CDR3 totals 15 residues. Germline CDR1 reads SNHLY; CDR2 reads FYNNEI. The DNA of the CDR3 is TGTGCCAGCAGCGTCGGGACTAGCGGGGGGGATACGCAGTATTTT. Translated, it gives CASSVGTSGGDTQYF.

This clonotype was detected a few times. V usage is TRBV5-1 and J usage is TRBJ2-5; TRBD1 agrees at 11 bases. The CDR3 has 15 residues. Trimming at V came to 8 bases and at J to 4 bases, leaving 10 bases not matched to a gene. Germline V gene sequence: CDR1 SGHRS, CDR2 YFSETQ. CDR3 bases: TGCGCCAGTAACCCTGGACAGGGGGCAGGAGAGACCCAGTACTTC. It translates to CASNPGQGAGETQYF. The variable domain in full, with the rest retrieved from reference TRBV5-1 and TRBJ2-5, is KAGVTQTPRYLIKTRGQQVTLSCSPISGHRSVSWYQQTPGQGLQFLFEYFSETQRNKGNFPGRFSGRQFSNSRSEMNVSTLELGDSALYLCASNPGQGAGETQYFGPGTRLLVL.